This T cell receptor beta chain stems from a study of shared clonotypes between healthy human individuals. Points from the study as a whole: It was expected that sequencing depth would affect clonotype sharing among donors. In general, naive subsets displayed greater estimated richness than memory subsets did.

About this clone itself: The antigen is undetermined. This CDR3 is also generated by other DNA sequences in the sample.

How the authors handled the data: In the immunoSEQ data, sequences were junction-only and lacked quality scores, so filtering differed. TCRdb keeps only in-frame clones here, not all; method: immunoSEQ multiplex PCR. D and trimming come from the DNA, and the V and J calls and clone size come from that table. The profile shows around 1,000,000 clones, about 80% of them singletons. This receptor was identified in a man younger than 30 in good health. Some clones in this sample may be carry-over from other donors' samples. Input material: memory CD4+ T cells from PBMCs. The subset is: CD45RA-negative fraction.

The CDR3 coding sequence is TGTGCCAGCTCACCCCAGGGGTACAATGAGCAGTTCTTC. Protein product: CASSPQGYNEQFF. The chain uses TRBV18 and TRBJ2-1; D may be TRBD1 (6 bases). This CDR3 is 13 amino acids long. From germline, CDR1 is KGHSH and CDR2 LQKENI. V was shortened by 3 bases and J by 4 bases, with 7 bases between the two germline ends.